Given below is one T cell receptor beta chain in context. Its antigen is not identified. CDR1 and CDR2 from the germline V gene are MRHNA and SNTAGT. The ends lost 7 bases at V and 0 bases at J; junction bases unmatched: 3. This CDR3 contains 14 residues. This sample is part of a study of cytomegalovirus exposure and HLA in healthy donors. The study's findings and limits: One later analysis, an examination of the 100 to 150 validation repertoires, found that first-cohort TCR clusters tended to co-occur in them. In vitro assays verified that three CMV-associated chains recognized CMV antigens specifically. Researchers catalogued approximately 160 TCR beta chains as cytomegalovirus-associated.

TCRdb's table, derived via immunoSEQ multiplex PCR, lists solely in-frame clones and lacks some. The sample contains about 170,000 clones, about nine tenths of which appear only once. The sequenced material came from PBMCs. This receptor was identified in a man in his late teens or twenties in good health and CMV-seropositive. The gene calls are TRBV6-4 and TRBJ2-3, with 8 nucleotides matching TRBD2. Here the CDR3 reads CASNAGGSTDTQYF. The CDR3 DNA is TGTGCCAGCAACGCGGGAGGCAGCACAGATACGCAGTATTTT.